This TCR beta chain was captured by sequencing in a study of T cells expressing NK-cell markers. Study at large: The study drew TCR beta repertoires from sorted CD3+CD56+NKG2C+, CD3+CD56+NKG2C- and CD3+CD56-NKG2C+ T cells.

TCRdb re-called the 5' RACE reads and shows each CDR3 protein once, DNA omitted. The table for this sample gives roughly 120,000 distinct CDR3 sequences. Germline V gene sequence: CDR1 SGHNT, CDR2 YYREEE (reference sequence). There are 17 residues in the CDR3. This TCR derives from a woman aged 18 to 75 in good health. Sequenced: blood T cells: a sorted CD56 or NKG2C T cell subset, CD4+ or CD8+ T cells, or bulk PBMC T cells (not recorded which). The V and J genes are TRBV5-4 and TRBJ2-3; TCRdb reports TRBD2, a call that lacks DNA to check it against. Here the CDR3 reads CASSLLAGPTITDTQYF. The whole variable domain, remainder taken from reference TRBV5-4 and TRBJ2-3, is ETGVTQSPTHLIKTRGQQVTLRCSSQSGHNTVSWYQQALGQGPQFIFQYYREEENGRGNFPPRFSGLQFPNYSSELNVNALELDDSALYLCASSLLAGPTITDTQYFGPGTRLTVL.